The source of this TCR beta chain is a study of shared clonotypes between healthy human individuals. Whole-study results and caveats: Compared with clonotypes that all four donors shared, non-shared clonotypes had lower generation probabilities.

There are 15 residues in the CDR3. Germline V lookup: CDR1 SGHRS, CDR2 YFSETQ. V was trimmed by 6 bases and J by 4 bases, leaving 14 bases between them. TCRdb keeps only in-frame clones here, not all; method: immunoSEQ multiplex PCR. The table records around 1.6 million clones, 98% of them present only once. On this clone itself: What it binds is unknown.

This chain joins TRBV5-1 and TRBJ2-6, with a possible D match to TRBD2 (6 bases). Sequenced: naive CD4+ T cells sorted from blood. Subset here: CD45RA+ positively selected. This TCR came from a man aged 25 to 45 in good health. Here the CDR3 reads CASTGSGAGANVLTF. The CDR3 DNA is TGCGCCAGCACCGGGAGTGGGGCGGGGGCCAACGTCCTGACTTTC.